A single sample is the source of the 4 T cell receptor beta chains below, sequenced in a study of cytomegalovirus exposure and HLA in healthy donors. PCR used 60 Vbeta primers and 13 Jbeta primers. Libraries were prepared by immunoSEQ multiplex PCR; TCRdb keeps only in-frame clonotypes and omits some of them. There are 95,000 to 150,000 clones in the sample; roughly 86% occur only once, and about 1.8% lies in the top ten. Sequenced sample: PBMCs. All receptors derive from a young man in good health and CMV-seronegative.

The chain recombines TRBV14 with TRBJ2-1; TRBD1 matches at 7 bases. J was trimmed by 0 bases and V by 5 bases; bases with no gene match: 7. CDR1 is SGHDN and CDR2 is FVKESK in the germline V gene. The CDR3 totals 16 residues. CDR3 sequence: CASSTRQGVSYNEQFF. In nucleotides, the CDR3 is TGTGCCAGCAGCACACGACAGGGTGTCTCCTACAATGAGCAGTTCTTC. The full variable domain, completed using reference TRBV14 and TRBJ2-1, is EAGVTQFPSHSVIEKGQTVTLRCDPISGHDNLYWYRRVMGKEIKFLLHFVKESKQDESGMPNNRFLAERTGGTYSTLKVQPAELEDSGVYFCASSTRQGVSYNEQFFGPGTRLTVL.

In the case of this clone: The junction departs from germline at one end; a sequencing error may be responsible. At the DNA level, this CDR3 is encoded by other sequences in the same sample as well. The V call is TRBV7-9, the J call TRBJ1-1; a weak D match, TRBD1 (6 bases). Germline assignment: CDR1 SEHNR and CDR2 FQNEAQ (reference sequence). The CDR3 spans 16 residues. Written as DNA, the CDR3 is TGTGCCAGTAGCTTAGCGGCGGGAAAGGGGGGGACTGAAGCTTTCTTT. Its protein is CASSLAAGKGGTEAFF.

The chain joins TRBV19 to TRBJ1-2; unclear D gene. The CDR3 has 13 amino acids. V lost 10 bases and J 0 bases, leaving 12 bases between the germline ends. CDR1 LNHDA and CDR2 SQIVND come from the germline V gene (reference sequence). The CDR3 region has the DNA TGTGCCACCGGGGAGCGCGCTAACTATGGCTACACCTTC. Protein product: CATGERANYGYTF.

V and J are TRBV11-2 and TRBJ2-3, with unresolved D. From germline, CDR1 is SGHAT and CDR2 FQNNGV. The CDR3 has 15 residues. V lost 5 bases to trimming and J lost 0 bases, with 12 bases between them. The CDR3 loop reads CASSQNPTSTDTQYF. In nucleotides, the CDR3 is TGTGCCAGCAGCCAAAATCCGACAAGCACAGATACGCAGTATTTT.